This T cell receptor beta chain is drawn from a study of T cell repertoires in cytomegalovirus infection (dated by TCRdb to about 2019). Looking at the study overall: Donor HLA type was relevant to the analysis, as public TCR beta signatures indicated carriage of CMV infection together with the matching HLA type. General conclusions and limits of the study: Cumulative frequency of public TCR beta family members discriminated carriers of CMV infection plus the relevant HLA type in this cohort and an independent approximately 350-donor cohort. The ex vivo response was dominated by HLA-C-restricted CMV-specific TCR beta clonotypes, which also provided the single most frequent clonotype in two of eight donors.

In this sample, this clonotype turned up a few times. Its antigen is currently not known. No much larger clone exists at a distance of one base, and base qualities are not known. For sequencing, an Illumina HiSeq 1500 was employed. TCRdb reran the public reads through fastp at Q25 and MiXCR, keeping productive beta chains. CDR3 protein duplicates are merged, each entry listing the most common genes and DNA. The sample yields more than 85,000 distinct CDR3 sequences; about 25% were counted once. The leading ten clones occupy about 39% of the sample. The source of this sequence is a human donor in good health (CMV status not recorded). Some clones in this sample may be carry-over from other donors' samples. Sequencing input: CD8+ T cells from PBMCs.

The DNA sequence is given as TGCGCCAGCAGCCTATCCGGTCTAGCGGCTGACGAGCAGTACTTC. Its translation reads: CASSLSGLAADEQYF. Recombination linked TRBV4-3 to TRBJ2-7, with TRBD2 identical over 7 junction bases. The CDR3 runs 15 residues from the cysteine to the phenylalanine. The only DNA kept is the CDR3, 45 bases in frame from the first base. Relative to germline, V is missing 4 bases and J is missing 5 bases, with 11 bases of the junction outside any gene match. CDR1 is given as LGHNA and CDR2 as YSLEER, both from the germline V gene.